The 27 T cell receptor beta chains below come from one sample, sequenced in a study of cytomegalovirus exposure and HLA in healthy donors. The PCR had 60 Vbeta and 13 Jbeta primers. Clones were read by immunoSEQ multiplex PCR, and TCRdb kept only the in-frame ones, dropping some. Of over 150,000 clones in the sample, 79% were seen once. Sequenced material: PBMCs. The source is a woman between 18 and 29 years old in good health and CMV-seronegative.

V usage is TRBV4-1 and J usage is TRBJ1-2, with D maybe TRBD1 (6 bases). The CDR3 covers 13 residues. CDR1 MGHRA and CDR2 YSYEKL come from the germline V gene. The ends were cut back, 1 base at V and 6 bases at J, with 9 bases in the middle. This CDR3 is CASSQGAGDGYTF. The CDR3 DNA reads TGCGCCAGCAGCCAAGGGGCAGGGGATGGCTACACCTTC.

CDR3 DNA: TGTGCCAGCAGCTTGGGATGGACAGCGAACACCGGGGAGCTGTTTTTT. It is translated as CASSLGWTANTGELFF. This chain uses TRBV5-6 with TRBJ2-2, with a weak D call TRBD1 (6 bases). This CDR3 spans 16 amino acids. Between the trimmed V and J ends, which lost 0 bases and 0 bases, there was a span of 9 bases. Per germline, CDR1 SGHDT and CDR2 YYEEEE. The complete variable domain, with remaining parts taken from reference TRBV5-6 and TRBJ2-2, reads DAGVTQSPTHLIKTRGQQVTLRCSPKSGHDTVSWYQQALGQGPQFIFQYYEEEERQRGNFPDRFSGHQFPNYSSELNVNALLLGDSALYLCASSLGWTANTGELFFGEGSRLTVL.

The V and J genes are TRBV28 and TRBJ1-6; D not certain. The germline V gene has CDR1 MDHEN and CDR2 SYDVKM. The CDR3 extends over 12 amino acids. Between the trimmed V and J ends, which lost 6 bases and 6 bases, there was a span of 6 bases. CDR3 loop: CASRKLNSPLHF. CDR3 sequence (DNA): TGTGCCAGCAGGAAGCTTAATTCACCCCTCCACTTT.

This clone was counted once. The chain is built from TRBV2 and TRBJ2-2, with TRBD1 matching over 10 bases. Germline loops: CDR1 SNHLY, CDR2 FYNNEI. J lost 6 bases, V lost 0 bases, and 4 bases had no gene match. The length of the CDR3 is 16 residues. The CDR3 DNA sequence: TGTGCCAGCAGTGAAGCCCGGGACAGGGGTTCCGGGGAGCTGTTTTTT. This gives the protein CASSEARDRGSGELFF. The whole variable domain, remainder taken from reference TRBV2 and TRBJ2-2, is EPEVTQTPSHQVTQMGQEVILRCVPISNHLYFYWYRQILGQKVEFLVSFYNNEISEKSEIFDDQFSVERPDGSNFTLKIRSTKLEDSAMYFCASSEARDRGSGELFFGEGSRLTVL.

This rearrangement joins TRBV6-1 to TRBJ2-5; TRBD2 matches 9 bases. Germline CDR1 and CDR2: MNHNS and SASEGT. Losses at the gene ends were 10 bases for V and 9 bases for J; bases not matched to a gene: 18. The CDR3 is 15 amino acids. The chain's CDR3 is CAIQELAGALRAQYF. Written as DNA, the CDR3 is TGTGCCATCCAGGAACTAGCGGGCGCCCTGAGGGCCCAGTACTTC.

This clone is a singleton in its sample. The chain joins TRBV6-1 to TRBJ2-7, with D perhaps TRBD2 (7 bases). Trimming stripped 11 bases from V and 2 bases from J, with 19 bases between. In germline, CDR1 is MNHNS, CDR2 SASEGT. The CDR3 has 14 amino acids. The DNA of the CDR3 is TGTGCCGGGGGGGGCAGGACCCCCCCCTACGAGCAGTACTTC. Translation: CAGGGRTPPYEQYF.

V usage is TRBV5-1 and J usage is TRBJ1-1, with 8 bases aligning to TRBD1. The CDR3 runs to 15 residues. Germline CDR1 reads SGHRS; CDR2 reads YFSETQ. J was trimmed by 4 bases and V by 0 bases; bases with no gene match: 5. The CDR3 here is CASSLDRGSSTEAFF. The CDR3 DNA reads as TGCGCCAGCAGCTTGGACAGGGGGTCGAGCACTGAAGCTTTCTTT.

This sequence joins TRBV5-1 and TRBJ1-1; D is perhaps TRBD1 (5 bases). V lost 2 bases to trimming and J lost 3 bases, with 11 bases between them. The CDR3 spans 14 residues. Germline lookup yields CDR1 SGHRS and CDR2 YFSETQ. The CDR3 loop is CASSFTTGDTEAFF. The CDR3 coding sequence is TGCGCCAGCAGCTTCACTACAGGAGACACTGAAGCTTTCTTT.

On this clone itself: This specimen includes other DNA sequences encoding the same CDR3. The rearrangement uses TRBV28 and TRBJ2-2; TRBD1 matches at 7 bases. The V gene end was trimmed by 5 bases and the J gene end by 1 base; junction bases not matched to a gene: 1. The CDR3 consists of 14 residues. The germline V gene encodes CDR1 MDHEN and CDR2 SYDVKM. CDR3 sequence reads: CASSRTGNTGELFF. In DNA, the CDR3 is TGTGCCAGCAGTCGGACAGGGAACACCGGGGAGCTGTTTTTT.

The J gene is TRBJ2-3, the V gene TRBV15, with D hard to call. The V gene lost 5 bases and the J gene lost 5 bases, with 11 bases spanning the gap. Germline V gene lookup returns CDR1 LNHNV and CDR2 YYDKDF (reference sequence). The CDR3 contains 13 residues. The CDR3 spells CATSPAAVDTQYF. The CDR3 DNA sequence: TGTGCCACCAGCCCGGCCGCGGTAGATACGCAGTATTTT.

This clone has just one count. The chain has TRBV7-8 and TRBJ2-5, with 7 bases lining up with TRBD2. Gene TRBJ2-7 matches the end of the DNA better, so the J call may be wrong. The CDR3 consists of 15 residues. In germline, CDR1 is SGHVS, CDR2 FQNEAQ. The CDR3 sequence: CASSSTQGLDVEQYF. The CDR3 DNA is TGTGCCAGCAGCTCGACCCAAGGACTAGACGTCGAGCAGTACTTC.

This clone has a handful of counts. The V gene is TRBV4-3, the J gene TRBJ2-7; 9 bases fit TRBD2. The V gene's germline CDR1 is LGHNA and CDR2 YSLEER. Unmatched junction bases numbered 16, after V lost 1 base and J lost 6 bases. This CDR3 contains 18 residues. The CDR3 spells CASSQAWPITGTSPEQYF. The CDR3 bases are TGCGCCAGCAGCCAAGCCTGGCCCATTACCGGGACTAGCCCCGAGCAGTACTTC.

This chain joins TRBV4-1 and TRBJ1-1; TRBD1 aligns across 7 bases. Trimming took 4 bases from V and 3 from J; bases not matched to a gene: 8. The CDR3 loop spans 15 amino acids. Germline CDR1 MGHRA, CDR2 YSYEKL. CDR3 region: CASSPWAGTDTEAFF. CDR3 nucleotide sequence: TGCGCCAGCAGCCCCTGGGCTGGGACAGACACTGAAGCTTTCTTT.

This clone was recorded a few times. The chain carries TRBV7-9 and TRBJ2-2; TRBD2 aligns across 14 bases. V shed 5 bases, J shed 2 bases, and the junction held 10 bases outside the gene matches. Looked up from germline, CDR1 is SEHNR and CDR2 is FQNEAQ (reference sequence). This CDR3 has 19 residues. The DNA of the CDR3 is TGTGCCAGCAGCGATTACGGACTAGCGGGAGGTGAAAACACCGGGGAGCTGTTTTTT. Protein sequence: CASSDYGLAGGENTGELFF. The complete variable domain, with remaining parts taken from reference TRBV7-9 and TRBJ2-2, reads DTGVSQNPRHKITKRGQNVTFRCDPISEHNRLYWYRQTLGQGPEFLTYFQNEAQLEKSRLLSDRFSAERPKGSFSTLEIQRTEQGDSAMYLCASSDYGLAGGENTGELFFGEGSRLTVL.

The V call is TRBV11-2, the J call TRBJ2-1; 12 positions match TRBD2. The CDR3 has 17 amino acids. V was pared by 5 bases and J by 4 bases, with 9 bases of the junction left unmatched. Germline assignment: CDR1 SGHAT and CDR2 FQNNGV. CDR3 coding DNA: TGTGCCAGCAGCCCTACCGGACTAGCGGGACGATACAATGAGCAGTTCTTC. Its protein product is CASSPTGLAGRYNEQFF.

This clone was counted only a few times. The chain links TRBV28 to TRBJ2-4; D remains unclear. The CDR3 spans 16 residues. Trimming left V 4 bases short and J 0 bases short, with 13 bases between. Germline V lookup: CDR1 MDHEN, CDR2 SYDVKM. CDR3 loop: CASSSPRPLAKNIQYF. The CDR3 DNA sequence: TGTGCCAGCAGTTCCCCTAGGCCACTAGCCAAAAACATTCAGTACTTC.

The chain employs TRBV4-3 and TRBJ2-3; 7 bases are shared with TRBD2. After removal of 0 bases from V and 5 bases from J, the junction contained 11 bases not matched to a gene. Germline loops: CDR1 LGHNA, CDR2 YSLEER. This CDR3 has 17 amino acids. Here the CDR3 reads CASSQEGQGGGRDTQYF. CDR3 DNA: TGCGCCAGCAGCCAAGAAGGCCAGGGCGGCGGGAGAGATACGCAGTATTTT.

CDR3 loop: CASRQVVANTGELFF. CDR3 in DNA: TGTGCCAGCAGGCAAGTAGTCGCGAACACCGGGGAGCTGTTTTTT. This sequence joins TRBV2 and TRBJ2-2, with unresolved D. The ends were cut back, 6 bases at V and 0 bases at J, with 11 bases in the middle. The CDR3 consists of 15 residues. Germline CDR1 SNHLY, CDR2 FYNNEI.

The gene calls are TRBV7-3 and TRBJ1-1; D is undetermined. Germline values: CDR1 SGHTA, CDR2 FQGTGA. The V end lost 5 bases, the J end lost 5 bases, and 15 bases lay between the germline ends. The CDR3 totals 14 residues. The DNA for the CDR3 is TGTGCCAGCAGCCCCGATGTTTCGGGAACTGAAGCTTTCTTT. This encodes CASSPDVSGTEAFF.

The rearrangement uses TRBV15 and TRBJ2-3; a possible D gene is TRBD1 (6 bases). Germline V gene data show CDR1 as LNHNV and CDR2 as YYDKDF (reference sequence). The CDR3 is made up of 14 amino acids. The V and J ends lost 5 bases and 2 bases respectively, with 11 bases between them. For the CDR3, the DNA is TGTGCCACCAGCTTCAGGGGTCCCACAGATACGCAGTATTTT. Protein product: CATSFRGPTDTQYF.

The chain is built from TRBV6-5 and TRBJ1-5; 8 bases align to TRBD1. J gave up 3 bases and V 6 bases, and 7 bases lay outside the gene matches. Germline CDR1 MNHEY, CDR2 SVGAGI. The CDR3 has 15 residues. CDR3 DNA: TGTGCCAGCAGCCGCGGACAGGGCTTCAATCAGCCCCAGCATTTT. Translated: CASSRGQGFNQPQHF.

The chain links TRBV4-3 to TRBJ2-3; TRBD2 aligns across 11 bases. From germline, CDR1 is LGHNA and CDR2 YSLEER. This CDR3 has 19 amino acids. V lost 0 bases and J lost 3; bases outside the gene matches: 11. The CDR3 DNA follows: TGCGCCAGCAGCCAAGATTTAGCTAGCGGGGGGACTACTACAGATACGCAGTATTTT. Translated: CASSQDLASGGTTTDTQYF.

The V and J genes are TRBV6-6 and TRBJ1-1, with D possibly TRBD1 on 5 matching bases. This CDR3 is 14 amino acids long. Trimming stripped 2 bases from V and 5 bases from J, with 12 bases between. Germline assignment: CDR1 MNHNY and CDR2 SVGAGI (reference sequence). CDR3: CASSYMGQGTEAFF. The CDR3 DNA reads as TGTGCCAGCAGTTACATGGGGCAGGGTACTGAAGCTTTCTTT.

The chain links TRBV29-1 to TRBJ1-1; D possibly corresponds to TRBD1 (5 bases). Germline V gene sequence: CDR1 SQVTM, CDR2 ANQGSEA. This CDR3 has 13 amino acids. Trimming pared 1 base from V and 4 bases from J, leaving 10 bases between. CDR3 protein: CSVEGGASTEAFF. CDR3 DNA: TGCAGCGTTGAAGGGGGCGCGAGCACTGAAGCTTTCTTT.

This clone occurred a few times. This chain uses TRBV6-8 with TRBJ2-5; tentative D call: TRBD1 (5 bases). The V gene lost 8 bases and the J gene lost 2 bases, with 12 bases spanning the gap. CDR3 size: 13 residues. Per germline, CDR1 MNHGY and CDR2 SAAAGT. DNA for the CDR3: TGTGCCAGCGGACACTGTCTTCAAGAGACCCAGTACTTC. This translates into CASGHCLQETQYF.

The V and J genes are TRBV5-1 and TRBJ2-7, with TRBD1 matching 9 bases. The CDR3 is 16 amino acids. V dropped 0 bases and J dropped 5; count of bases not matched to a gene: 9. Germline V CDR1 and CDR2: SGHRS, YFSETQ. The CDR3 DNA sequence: TGCGCCAGCAGCTTGGGAACCGGGACAGGGTTCAACGAGCAGTACTTC. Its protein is CASSLGTGTGFNEQYF.

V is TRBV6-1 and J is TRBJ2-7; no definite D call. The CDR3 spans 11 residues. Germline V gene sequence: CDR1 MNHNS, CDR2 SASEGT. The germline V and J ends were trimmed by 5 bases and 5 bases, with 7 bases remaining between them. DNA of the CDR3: TGTGCCAGCAGTCTCGGAGACGAGCAGTACTTC. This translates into CASSLGDEQYF.